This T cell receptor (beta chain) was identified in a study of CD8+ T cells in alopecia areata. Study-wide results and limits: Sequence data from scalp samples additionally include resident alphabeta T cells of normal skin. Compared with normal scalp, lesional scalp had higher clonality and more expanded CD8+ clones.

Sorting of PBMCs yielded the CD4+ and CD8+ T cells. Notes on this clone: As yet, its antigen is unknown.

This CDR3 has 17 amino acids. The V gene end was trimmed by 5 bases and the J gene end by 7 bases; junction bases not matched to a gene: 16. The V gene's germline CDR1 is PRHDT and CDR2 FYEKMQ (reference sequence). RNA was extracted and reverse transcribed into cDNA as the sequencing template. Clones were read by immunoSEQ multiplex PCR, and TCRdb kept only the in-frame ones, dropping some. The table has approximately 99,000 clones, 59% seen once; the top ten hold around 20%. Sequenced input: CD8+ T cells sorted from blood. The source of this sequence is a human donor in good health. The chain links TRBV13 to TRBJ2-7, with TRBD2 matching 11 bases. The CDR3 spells CASSPNPSLAGGREQYF. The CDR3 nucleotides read TGTGCCAGCAGCCCTAACCCATCCCTAGCGGGGGGCAGGGAGCAGTACTTC.